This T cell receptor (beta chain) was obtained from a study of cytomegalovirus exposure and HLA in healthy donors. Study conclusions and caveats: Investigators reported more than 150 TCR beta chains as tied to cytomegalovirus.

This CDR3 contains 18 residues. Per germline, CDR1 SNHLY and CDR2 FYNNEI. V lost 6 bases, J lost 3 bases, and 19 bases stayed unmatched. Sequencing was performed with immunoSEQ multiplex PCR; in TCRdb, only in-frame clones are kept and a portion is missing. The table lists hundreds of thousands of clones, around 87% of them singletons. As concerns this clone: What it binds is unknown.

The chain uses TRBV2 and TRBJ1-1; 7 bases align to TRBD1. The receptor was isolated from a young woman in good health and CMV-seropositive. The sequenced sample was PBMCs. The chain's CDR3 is CASSLKGTARGLDTEAFF. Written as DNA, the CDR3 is TGTGCCAGCAGCCTCAAAGGGACAGCACGGGGTTTGGACACTGAAGCTTTCTTT.